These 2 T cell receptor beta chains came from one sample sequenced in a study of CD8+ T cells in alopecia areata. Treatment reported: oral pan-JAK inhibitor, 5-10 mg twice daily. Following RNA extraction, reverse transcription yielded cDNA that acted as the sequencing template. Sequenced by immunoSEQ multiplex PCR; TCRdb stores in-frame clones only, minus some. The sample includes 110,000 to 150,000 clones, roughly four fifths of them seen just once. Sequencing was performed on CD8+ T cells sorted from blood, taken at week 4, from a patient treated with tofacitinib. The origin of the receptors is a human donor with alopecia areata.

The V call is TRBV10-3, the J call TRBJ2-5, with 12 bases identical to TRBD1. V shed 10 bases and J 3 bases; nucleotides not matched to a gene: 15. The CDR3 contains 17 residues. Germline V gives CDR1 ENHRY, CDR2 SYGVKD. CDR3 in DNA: TGTGCCACGGGACAGGGGGCGCGGACTCCCGACAAAGAGACCCAGTACTTC. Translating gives CATGQGARTPDKETQYF.

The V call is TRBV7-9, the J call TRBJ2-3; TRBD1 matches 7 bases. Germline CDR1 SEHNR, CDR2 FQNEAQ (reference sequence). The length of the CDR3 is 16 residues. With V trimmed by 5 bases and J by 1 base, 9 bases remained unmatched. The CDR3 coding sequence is TGTGCCAGCAGCCCCGTACAGGGGAGTGGCACAGATACGCAGTATTTT. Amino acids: CASSPVQGSGTDTQYF.